Listed below are T cell receptor beta chains from one sample, sequenced in a study of early T cells in non-severe SARS-CoV-2 infection. TCRdb re-analysed the 5' RACE reads in MiXCR, keeping a single row per CDR3 protein. The table includes about 80,000 distinct CDR3 sequences, approximately 12% detected once. Sequences were obtained from whole blood. The receptors were gathered from an adult who was a healthcare worker with PCR-confirmed SARS-CoV-2 infection or an uninfected control (not recorded which). Both conserved end residues are part of each CDR3. Fields, in order: V gene, D gene, J gene, clone size, CDR3 protein, CDR3 DNA. D genes are given only for firm matches. Size is omitted from some rows. Given values are once, few, many or a class for expanded clones.

v_gene: TRBV29-1; d_gene: TRBD2; j_gene: TRBJ2-5; abundance: many; CDR3aa: CSVLGGEETQYF; CDR3nt: TGCAGCGTTCTGGGAGGGGAAGAGACCCAGTACTTC
v_gene: TRBV5-4; d_gene: TRBD1; j_gene: TRBJ1-1; abundance: NA; CDR3aa: CASSPVAGGNTEAFF; CDR3nt: TGTGCCAGCAGCCCGGTGGCAGGGGGGAACACTGAAGCTTTCTTT
v_gene: TRBV7-2; d_gene: TRBD2; j_gene: TRBJ2-3; abundance: NA; CDR3aa: CASTTRLAGKDTQYF; CDR3nt: TGTGCCAGCACCACTCGACTAGCGGGAAAAGATACGCAGTATTTT
v_gene: TRBV19; d_gene: NA; j_gene: TRBJ2-1; abundance: NA; CDR3aa: CASCTGGDEQFF; CDR3nt: TGTGCCAGTTGTACGGGCGGGGATGAGCAGTTCTTC
v_gene: TRBV7-3; d_gene: NA; j_gene: TRBJ2-3; abundance: NA; CDR3aa: CASSANSGGDTQYF; CDR3nt: TGTGCCAGCAGCGCTAATAGCGGAGGGGATACGCAGTATTTT
v_gene: TRBV7-8; d_gene: TRBD2; j_gene: TRBJ2-3; abundance: NA; CDR3aa: CASSFGAGLSKIDTQYF; CDR3nt: TGTGCCAGCAGCTTTGGAGCGGGACTCTCAAAAATAGATACGCAGTATTTT
v_gene: TRBV7-9; d_gene: NA; j_gene: TRBJ2-5; abundance: NA; CDR3aa: CASSSQGRQETQYF; CDR3nt: TGTGCCAGCAGCTCCCAGGGGCGCCAAGAGACCCAGTACTTC
v_gene: TRBV5-1; d_gene: NA; j_gene: TRBJ2-2; abundance: few; CDR3aa: CASSFIEGANTGELFF; CDR3nt: TGCGCCAGCAGCTTCATAGAGGGCGCGAACACCGGGGAGCTGTTTTTT
v_gene: TRBV28; d_gene: NA; j_gene: TRBJ1-2; abundance: few; CDR3aa: CASSFGRVLGGYTF; CDR3nt: TGTGCCAGCAGTTTTGGCAGGGTGTTGGGCGGCTACACCTTC
v_gene: TRBV5-1; d_gene: TRBD1; j_gene: TRBJ2-1; abundance: few; CDR3aa: CASSLQGAEQFF; CDR3nt: TGCGCCAGCAGCCTACAGGGGGCTGAGCAGTTCTTC
v_gene: TRBV29-1; d_gene: NA; j_gene: TRBJ2-5; abundance: few; CDR3aa: CSVHEDSQKTQYF; CDR3nt: TGCAGCGTTCACGAGGACTCGCAGAAGACCCAGTACTTC
v_gene: TRBV5-1; d_gene: NA; j_gene: TRBJ2-1; abundance: many; CDR3aa: CASSLAPGGGNEQFF; CDR3nt: TGCGCCAGCAGCTTGGCCCCCGGAGGAGGGAATGAGCAGTTCTTC
v_gene: TRBV20-1; d_gene: TRBD2; j_gene: TRBJ2-2; abundance: few; CDR3aa: CSARGTSGYTGELFF; CDR3nt: TGCAGTGCTAGGGGGACTAGCGGCTACACCGGGGAGCTGTTTTTT
v_gene: TRBV5-5; d_gene: TRBD2; j_gene: TRBJ2-6; abundance: NA; CDR3aa: CASSLARGAGSGANVLTF; CDR3nt: TGTGCCAGCAGCTTGGCGCGGGGGGCGGGCTCTGGGGCCAACGTCCTGACTTTC
v_gene: TRBV18; d_gene: TRBD2; j_gene: TRBJ2-7; abundance: few; CDR3aa: CASSPRTSGKGEQYF; CDR3nt: TGTGCCAGCTCACCACGTACTAGCGGGAAGGGCGAGCAGTACTTC
v_gene: TRBV28; d_gene: NA; j_gene: TRBJ1-5; abundance: few; CDR3aa: CASSSGGGNQPQHF; CDR3nt: TGTGCCAGCAGTTCGGGGGGTGGCAATCAGCCCCAGCATTTT
v_gene: TRBV3-1; d_gene: NA; j_gene: TRBJ2-5; abundance: NA; CDR3aa: CASSQVWAGIEETQYF; CDR3nt: TGTGCCAGCAGCCAAGTATGGGCCGGGATAGAAGAGACCCAGTACTTC
v_gene: TRBV7-8; d_gene: TRBD1; j_gene: TRBJ2-2; abundance: NA; CDR3aa: CASSVQGANTGELFF; CDR3nt: TGTGCCAGCAGCGTACAGGGGGCAAACACCGGGGAGCTGTTTTTT
v_gene: TRBV2; d_gene: TRBD2; j_gene: TRBJ2-3; abundance: few; CDR3aa: CASTQREEVDTQYF; CDR3nt: TGTGCCAGCACCCAGCGGGAAGAAGTAGATACGCAGTATTTT
v_gene: TRBV20-1; d_gene: TRBD2; j_gene: TRBJ2-7; abundance: NA; CDR3aa: CSAGSSGTPRYEQYF; CDR3nt: TGCAGTGCCGGGTCTAGCGGGACCCCGAGGTACGAGCAGTACTTC
v_gene: TRBV2; d_gene: TRBD2; j_gene: TRBJ2-1; abundance: few; CDR3aa: CASSENGLAGLDEQFF; CDR3nt: TGTGCCAGCAGTGAAAACGGGCTAGCGGGACTGGATGAGCAGTTCTTC
v_gene: TRBV9; d_gene: NA; j_gene: TRBJ2-3; abundance: NA; CDR3aa: CASSPTGGHTDTQYF; CDR3nt: TGTGCCAGCAGCCCGACCGGGGGACACACAGATACGCAGTATTTT
v_gene: TRBV20-1; d_gene: TRBD1; j_gene: TRBJ1-4; abundance: many; CDR3aa: CSAAYRGEKLFF; CDR3nt: TGCAGTGCGGCATACAGGGGTGAAAAACTGTTTTTT
v_gene: TRBV3-1; d_gene: NA; j_gene: TRBJ2-7; abundance: NA; CDR3aa: CASSQVYYEQYF; CDR3nt: TGTGCCAGCAGCCAGGTTTACTACGAGCAGTACTTC
v_gene: TRBV7-3; d_gene: NA; j_gene: TRBJ2-1; abundance: NA; CDR3aa: CASSSSPRNEQFF; CDR3nt: TGTGCCAGCAGTTCTTCACCTCGGAATGAGCAGTTCTTC
v_gene: TRBV5-1; d_gene: NA; j_gene: TRBJ2-7; abundance: few; CDR3aa: CASSKTRNEQYF; CDR3nt: TGCGCCAGCAGCAAGACTAGAAACGAGCAGTACTTC
v_gene: TRBV28; d_gene: TRBD1; j_gene: TRBJ2-1; abundance: many; CDR3aa: CASSGQASSYNEQFF; CDR3nt: TGTGCCAGCTCCGGACAGGCCAGCTCCTACAATGAGCAGTTCTTC
v_gene: TRBV18; d_gene: NA; j_gene: TRBJ1-2; abundance: few; CDR3aa: CASSERARLLAGYTF; CDR3nt: TGTGCCAGCTCAGAAAGGGCTCGCCTTCTAGCTGGCTACACCTTC
v_gene: TRBV20-1; d_gene: NA; j_gene: TRBJ1-5; abundance: few; CDR3aa: CSARDWGESLNQPQHF; CDR3nt: TGCAGTGCTAGAGATTGGGGAGAAAGCCTTAATCAGCCCCAGCATTTT
v_gene: TRBV28; d_gene: NA; j_gene: TRBJ2-4; abundance: NA; CDR3aa: CASSPSVRNIQYF; CDR3nt: TGTGCCAGCAGCCCTAGCGTCCGAAACATTCAGTACTTC
v_gene: TRBV5-1; d_gene: TRBD2; j_gene: TRBJ2-1; abundance: few; CDR3aa: CASSGTSGNEQFF; CDR3nt: TGCGCCAGCAGCGGAACTAGCGGGAACGAGCAGTTCTTC
v_gene: TRBV9; d_gene: NA; j_gene: TRBJ2-3; abundance: few; CDR3aa: CASSPGVSSTDTQYF; CDR3nt: TGTGCCAGCAGCCCAGGGGTTTCTAGCACAGATACGCAGTATTTT
v_gene: TRBV7-3; d_gene: NA; j_gene: TRBJ2-3; abundance: many; CDR3aa: CASSLLESTDTQYF; CDR3nt: TGTGCCAGCAGCTTACTGGAAAGCACAGATACGCAGTATTTT
v_gene: TRBV27; d_gene: NA; j_gene: TRBJ2-3; abundance: many; CDR3aa: CASSLTKPTTDTQYF; CDR3nt: TGTGCCAGCAGTTTGACCAAACCCACCACAGATACGCAGTATTTT
v_gene: TRBV24-1; d_gene: TRBD2; j_gene: TRBJ2-1; abundance: NA; CDR3aa: CAVGTTYNEQFF; CDR3nt: TGCGCCGTCGGGACTACTTACAATGAGCAGTTCTTC
v_gene: TRBV7-8; d_gene: NA; j_gene: TRBJ2-2; abundance: NA; CDR3aa: CASSLILGGGELFF; CDR3nt: TGTGCCAGCAGCTTGATCCTAGGGGGCGGGGAGCTGTTTTTT